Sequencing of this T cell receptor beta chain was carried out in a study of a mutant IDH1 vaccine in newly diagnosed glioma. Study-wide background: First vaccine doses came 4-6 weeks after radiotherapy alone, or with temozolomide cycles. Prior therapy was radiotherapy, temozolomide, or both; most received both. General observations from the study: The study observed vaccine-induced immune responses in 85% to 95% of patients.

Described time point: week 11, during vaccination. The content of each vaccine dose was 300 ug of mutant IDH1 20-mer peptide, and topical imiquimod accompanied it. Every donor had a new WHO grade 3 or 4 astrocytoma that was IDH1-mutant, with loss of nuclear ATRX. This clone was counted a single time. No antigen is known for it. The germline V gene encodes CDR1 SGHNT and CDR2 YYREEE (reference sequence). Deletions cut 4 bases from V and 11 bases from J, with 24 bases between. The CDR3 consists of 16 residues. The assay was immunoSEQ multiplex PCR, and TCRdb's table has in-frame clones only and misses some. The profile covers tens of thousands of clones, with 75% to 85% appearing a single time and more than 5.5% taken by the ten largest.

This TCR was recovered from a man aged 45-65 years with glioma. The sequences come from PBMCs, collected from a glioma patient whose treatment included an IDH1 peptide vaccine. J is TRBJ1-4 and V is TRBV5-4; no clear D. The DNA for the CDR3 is TGTGCCAGCAGCCCCTCCGAAGGGATCCGGTCTGGGAAACTGTTTTTT. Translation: CASSPSEGIRSGKLFF.